A selection of T cell receptor beta chains follows, all from one sample in a study of blood T cell repertoires in COVID-19. Sequenced by immunoSEQ multiplex PCR; TCRdb stores in-frame clones only, minus some. This repertoire shows roughly 68,000 clones, approximately 91% found once; its top ten account for around 28%. Sequenced sample: peripheral blood. These receptors were collected from a man aged 45-65 years with acute or convalescent COVID-19. CDR3s include the opening cysteine and the closing phenylalanine or tryptophan. A D gene is named only where the DNA matches it firmly. Some rows mark clone size as missing; the rest say once, few, many or name a class of expanded clone.

size: .
V: TRBV20-1
J: TRBJ2-1
D: TRBD2
DNA: TGCAGTGCTAGTCGGACTAGTCGATCCTACAATGAGCAGTTCTTC
CDR3: CSASRTSRSYNEQFF

size: .
V: TRBV19
J: TRBJ1-1
D: TRBD1
DNA: TGTGCCAGTATGATCCGGGACAGGGACACTGAAGCTTTCTTT
CDR3: CASMIRDRDTEAFF

size: .
V: TRBV7-2
J: TRBJ2-7
D: TRBD1
DNA: TGTGCCAGCAGCTTAGCTTGGGACAGGACCTACGAGCAGTACTTC
CDR3: CASSLAWDRTYEQYF

size: .
V: TRBV27
J: TRBJ1-2
D: TRBD1
DNA: TGTGCCAGCAGTTCCTCCAGGGGGTGGGGGTATGGCTACACCTTC
CDR3: CASSSSRGWGYGYTF

size: .
V: TRBV6-1
J: TRBJ1-6
D: .
DNA: TGTGCCAGCAGTGAATGGCGGGGAGGGTATAATTCACCCCTCCACTTT
CDR3: CASSEWRGGYNSPLHF

size: .
V: TRBV27
J: TRBJ2-5
D: TRBD1
DNA: TGTGCCACCAAGAAGGGGGCTGGAGAGACCCAGTACTTC
CDR3: CATKKGAGETQYF

size: few
V: TRBV30
J: TRBJ1-5
D: .
DNA: TGTGCCTGGAGTGAACATAGCAATCAGCCCCAGCATTTT
CDR3: CAWSEHSNQPQHF

size: .
V: TRBV7-3
J: TRBJ1-1
D: .
DNA: TGTGCCAGCAGCTCCCAGTCCAGCACTGAAGCTTTCTTT
CDR3: CASSSQSSTEAFF

size: once
V: TRBV5-5
J: TRBJ1-5
D: .
DNA: TGTGCCAGCAGCTTGGTCCCGAGTTCGAATCAGCCCCAGCATTTT
CDR3: CASSLVPSSNQPQHF

size: .
V: TRBV9
J: TRBJ2-1
D: .
DNA: TGTGCCAGCAGCGAGGCCCAGGGCGTACGCGATGAGCAGTTCTTC
CDR3: CASSEAQGVRDEQFF

size: .
V: TRBV9
J: TRBJ1-1
D: .
DNA: TGTGCCAGCAGCAGACTTGGGAACACTGAAGCTTTCTTT
CDR3: CASSRLGNTEAFF

size: few
V: TRBV5-1
J: TRBJ2-7
D: TRBD1
DNA: TGCGCCAGCAGCCCGAGGGGGCCAATGGCCTACGAGCAGTACTTC
CDR3: CASSPRGPMAYEQYF

size: .
V: TRBV11-2
J: TRBJ1-3
D: TRBD1
DNA: TGTGCCAGCAGCTTCCAGGGGGCATGGGGTGGAAACACCATATATTTT
CDR3: CASSFQGAWGGNTIYF

size: .
V: TRBV4-1
J: TRBJ2-5
D: TRBD2
DNA: TGCGCCAGCAGCCGAATAGCGGGGGGCCAAGAGACCCAGTACTTC
CDR3: CASSRIAGGQETQYF

size: .
V: TRBV10-3
J: TRBJ2-3
D: TRBD2
DNA: TGTGCCATCAGTGGGGTAGGCGGCAGTGGAGGACTAGCGGGGGAAGATACGCAGTATTTT
CDR3: CAISGVGGSGGLAGEDTQYF

size: .
V: TRBV13
J: TRBJ2-7
D: TRBD1
DNA: TGTGCCAGCAGCTTTCTGACAGGGGGGCTGTTCGAGCAGTACTTC
CDR3: CASSFLTGGLFEQYF

size: once
V: TRBV20-1
J: TRBJ2-7
D: TRBD2
DNA: TGCAGTGCTAGTGTGGGAGGGGCTACTAGCCTCTACGAGCAGTACTTC
CDR3: CSASVGGATSLYEQYF

size: .
V: TRBV19
J: TRBJ2-5
D: TRBD1
DNA: TGTGCCAGTGCGGGACAGGTGCAAGAGACCCAGTACTTC
CDR3: CASAGQVQETQYF